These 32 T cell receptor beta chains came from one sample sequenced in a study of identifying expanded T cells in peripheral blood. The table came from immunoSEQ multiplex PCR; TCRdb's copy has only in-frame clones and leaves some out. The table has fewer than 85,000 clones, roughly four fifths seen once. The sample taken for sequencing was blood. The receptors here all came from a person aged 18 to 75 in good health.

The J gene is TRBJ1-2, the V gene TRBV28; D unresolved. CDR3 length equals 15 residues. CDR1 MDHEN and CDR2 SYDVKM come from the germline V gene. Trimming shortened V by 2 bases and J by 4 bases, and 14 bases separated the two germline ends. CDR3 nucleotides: TGTGCCAGCAGTTTAATTGCGGAATGGGGCTATGGCTACACCTTC. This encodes CASSLIAEWGYGYTF.

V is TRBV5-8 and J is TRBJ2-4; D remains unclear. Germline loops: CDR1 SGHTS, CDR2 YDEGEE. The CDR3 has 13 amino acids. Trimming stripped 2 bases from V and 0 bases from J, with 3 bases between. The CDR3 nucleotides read TGTGCCAGCAGCTTACTAGCCAAAAACATTCAGTACTTC. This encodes CASSLLAKNIQYF. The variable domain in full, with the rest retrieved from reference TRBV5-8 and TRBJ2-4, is EAGVTQSPTHLIKTRGQQATLRCSPISGHTSVYWYQQALGLGLQFLLWYDEGEERNRGNFPPRFSGRQFPNYSSELNVNALELEDSALYLCASSLLAKNIQYFGAGTRLSVL.

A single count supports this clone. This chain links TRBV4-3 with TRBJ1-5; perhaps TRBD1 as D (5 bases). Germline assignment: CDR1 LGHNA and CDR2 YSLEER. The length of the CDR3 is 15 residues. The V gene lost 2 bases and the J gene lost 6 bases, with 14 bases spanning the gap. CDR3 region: CASSQTGGVGQPQHF. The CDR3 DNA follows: TGCGCCAGCAGCCAAACCGGGGGGGTGGGTCAGCCCCAGCATTTT.

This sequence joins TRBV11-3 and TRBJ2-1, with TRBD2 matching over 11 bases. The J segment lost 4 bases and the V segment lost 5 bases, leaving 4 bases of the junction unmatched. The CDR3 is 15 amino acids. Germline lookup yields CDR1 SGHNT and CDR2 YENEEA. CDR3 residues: CASSPGTSGYNEQFF. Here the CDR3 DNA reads TGTGCCAGCAGCCCCGGGACTAGCGGTTACAATGAGCAGTTCTTC.

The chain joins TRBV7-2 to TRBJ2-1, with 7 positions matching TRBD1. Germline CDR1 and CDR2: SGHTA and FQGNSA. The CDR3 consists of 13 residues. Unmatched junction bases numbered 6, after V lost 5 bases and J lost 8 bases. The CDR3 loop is CASSMGQYDEQFF. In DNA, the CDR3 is TGTGCCAGCAGCATGGGACAGTATGATGAGCAGTTCTTC.

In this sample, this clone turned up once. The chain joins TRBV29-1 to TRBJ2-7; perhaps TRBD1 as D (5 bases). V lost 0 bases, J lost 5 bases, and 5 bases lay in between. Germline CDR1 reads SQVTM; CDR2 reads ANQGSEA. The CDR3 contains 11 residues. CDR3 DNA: TGCAGCGTTGAAGAAGGGGACGAGCAGTACTTC. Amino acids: CSVEEGDEQYF.

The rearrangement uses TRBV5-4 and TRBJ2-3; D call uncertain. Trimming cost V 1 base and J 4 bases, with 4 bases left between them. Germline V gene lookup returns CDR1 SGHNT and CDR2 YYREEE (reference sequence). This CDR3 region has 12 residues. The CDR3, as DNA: TGTGCCAGCAGCTTGAGGTCAGATACGCAGTATTTT. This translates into CASSLRSDTQYF. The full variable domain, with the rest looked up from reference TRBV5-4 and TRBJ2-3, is ETGVTQSPTHLIKTRGQQVTLRCSSQSGHNTVSWYQQALGQGPQFIFQYYREEENGRGNFPPRFSGLQFPNYSSELNVNALELDDSALYLCASSLRSDTQYFGPGTRLTVL.

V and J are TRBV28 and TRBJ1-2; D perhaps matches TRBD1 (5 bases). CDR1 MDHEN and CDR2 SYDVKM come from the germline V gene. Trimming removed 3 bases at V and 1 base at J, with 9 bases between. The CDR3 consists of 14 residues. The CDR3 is CASSFGGDNYGYTF. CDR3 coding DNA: TGTGCCAGCAGTTTTGGGGGGGATAACTATGGCTACACCTTC.

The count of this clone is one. The CDR3 reads CSAKRVYGYTF. As DNA, the CDR3 is TGCAGTGCGAAACGGGTTTATGGCTACACCTTC. The chain has TRBV20-1 and TRBJ1-2; D not resolved. Per the germline V gene, CDR1 is DFQATT and CDR2 is SNEGSKA (reference sequence). The V end lost 6 bases, the J end lost 5 bases, and 10 bases lay between the germline ends. CDR3 size: 11 residues.

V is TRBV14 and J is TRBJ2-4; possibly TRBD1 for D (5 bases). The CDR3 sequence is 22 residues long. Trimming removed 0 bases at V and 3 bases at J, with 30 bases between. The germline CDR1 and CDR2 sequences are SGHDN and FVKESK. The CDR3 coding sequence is TGTGCCAGCAGCCAAGATTTATTGGGTAAAAATGACCGCGACAGTTACAAAAACATTCAGTACTTC. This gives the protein CASSQDLLGKNDRDSYKNIQYF.

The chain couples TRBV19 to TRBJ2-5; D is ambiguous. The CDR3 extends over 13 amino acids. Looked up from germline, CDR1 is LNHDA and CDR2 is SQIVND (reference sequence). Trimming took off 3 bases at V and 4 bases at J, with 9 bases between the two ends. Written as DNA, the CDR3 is TGTGCCAGTAGTATGGGGTATGGAGAGACCCAGTACTTC. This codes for CASSMGYGETQYF.

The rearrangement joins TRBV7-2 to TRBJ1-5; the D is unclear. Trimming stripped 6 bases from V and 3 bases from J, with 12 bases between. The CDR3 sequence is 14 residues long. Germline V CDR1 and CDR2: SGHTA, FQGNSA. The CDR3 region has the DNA TGTGCCAGCAGTTCAAGCGGGTCCAATCAGCCCCAGCATTTT. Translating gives CASSSSGSNQPQHF.

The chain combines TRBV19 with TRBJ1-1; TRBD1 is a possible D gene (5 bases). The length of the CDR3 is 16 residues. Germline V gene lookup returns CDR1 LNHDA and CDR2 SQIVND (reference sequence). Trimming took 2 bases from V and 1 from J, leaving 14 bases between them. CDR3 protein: CASSIRQGWPNTEAFF. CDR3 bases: TGTGCCAGTAGTATACGGCAGGGTTGGCCGAACACTGAAGCTTTCTTT.

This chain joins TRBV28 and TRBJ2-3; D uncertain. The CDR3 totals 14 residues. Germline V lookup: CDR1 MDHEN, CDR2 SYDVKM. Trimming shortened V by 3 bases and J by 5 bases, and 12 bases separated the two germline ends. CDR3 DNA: TGTGCCAGCAGTTTTCCCTCACGCGTAGATACGCAGTATTTT. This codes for CASSFPSRVDTQYF.

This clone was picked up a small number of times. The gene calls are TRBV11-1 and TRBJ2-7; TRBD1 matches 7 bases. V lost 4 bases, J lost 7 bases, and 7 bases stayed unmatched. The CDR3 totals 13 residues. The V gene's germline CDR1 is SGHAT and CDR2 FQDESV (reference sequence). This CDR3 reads CASSYTTGEEQYF. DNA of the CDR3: TGTGCCAGCAGCTATACAACAGGGGAAGAGCAGTACTTC.

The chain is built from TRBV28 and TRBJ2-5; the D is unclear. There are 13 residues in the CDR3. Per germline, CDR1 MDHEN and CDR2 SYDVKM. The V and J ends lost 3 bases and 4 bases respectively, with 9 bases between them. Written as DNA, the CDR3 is TGTGCCAGCAGTTTCCCAGGTAGAGAGACCCAGTACTTC. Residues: CASSFPGRETQYF.

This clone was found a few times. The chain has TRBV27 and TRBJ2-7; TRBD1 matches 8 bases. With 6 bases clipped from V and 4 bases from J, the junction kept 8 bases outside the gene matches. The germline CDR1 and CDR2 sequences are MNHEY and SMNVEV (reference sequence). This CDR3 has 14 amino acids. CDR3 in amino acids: CASRLDRGPYEQYF. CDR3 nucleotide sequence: TGTGCCAGCAGACTCGACAGGGGACCTTACGAGCAGTACTTC.

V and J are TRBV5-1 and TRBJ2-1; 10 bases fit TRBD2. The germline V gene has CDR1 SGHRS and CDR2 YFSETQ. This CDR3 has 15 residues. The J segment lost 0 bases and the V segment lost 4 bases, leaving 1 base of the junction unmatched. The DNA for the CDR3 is TGCGCCAGCAGCCTAGCGGGAGACTCCTACAATGAGCAGTTCTTC. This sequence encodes CASSLAGDSYNEQFF.

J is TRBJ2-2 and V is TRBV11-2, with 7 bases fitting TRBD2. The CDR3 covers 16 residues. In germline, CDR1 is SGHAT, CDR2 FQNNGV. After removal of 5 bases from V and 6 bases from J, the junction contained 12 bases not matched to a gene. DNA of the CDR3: TGTGCCAGCAGCCAAGGGAGGGCCTCGAGGGCCGGGGAGCTGTTTTTT. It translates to CASSQGRASRAGELFF.

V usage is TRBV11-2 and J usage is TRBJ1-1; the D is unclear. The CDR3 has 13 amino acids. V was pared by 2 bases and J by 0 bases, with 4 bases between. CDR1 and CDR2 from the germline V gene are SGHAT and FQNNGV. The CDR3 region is CASSLYMNTEAFF. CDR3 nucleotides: TGTGCCAGCAGCTTATATATGAACACTGAAGCTTTCTTT.

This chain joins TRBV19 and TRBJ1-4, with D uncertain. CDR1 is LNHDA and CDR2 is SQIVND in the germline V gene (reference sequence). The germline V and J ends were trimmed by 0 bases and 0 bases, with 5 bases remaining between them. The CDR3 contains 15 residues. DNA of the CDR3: TGTGCCAGTAGTATAGATAGCGCAACTAATGAAAAACTGTTTTTT. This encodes CASSIDSATNEKLFF.

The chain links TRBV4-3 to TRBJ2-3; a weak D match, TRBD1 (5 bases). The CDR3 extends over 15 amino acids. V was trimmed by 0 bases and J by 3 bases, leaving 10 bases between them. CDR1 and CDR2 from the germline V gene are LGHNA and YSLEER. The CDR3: CASSQDPSGTDTQYF. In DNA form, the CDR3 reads TGCGCCAGCAGCCAAGATCCCTCAGGGACAGATACGCAGTATTTT.

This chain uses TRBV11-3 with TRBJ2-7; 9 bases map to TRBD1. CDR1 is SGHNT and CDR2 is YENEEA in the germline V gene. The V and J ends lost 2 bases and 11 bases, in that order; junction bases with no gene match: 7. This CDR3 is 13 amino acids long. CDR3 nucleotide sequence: TGTGCCAGCAGCTTACATGGACAGGGGCCCGAGTACTTC. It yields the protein CASSLHGQGPEYF.

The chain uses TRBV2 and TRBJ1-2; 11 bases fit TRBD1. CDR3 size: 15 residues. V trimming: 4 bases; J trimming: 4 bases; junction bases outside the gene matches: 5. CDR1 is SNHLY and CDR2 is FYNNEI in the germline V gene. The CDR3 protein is CASSARTGGSYGYTF. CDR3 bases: TGTGCCAGCAGTGCCCGGACAGGGGGCAGCTATGGCTACACCTTC.

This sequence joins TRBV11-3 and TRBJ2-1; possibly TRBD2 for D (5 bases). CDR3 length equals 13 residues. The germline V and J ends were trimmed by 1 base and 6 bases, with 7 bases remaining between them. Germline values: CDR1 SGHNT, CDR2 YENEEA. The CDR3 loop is CASSLGAANEQFF. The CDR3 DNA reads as TGTGCCAGCAGCTTAGGAGCGGCCAATGAGCAGTTCTTC.

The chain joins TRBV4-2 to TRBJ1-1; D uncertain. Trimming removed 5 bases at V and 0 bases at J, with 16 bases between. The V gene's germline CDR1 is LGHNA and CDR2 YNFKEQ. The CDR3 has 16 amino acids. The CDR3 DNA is TGTGCCAGCAGCTCACCTAGAGGGTTGGTGAACACTGAAGCTTTCTTT. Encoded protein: CASSSPRGLVNTEAFF.

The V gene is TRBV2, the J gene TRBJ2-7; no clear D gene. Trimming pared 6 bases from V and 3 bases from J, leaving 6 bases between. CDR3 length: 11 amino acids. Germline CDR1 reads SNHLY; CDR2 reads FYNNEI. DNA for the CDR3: TGTGCCAGCAGCACAATCTACGAGCAGTACTTC. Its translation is CASSTIYEQYF.

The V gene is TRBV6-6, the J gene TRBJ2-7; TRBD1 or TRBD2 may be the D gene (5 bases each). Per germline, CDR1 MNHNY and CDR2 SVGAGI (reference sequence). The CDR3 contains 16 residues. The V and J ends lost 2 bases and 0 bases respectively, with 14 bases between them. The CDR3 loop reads CASSYQSTGASYEQYF. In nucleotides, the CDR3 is TGTGCCAGCAGTTACCAATCGACCGGGGCCTCCTACGAGCAGTACTTC.

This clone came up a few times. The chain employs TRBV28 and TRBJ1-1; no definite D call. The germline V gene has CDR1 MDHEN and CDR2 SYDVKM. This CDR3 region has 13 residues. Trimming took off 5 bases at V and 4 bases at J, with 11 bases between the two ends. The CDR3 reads CASSVSGSTEAFF. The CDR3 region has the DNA TGTGCCAGCAGTGTTTCAGGTAGCACTGAAGCTTTCTTT.

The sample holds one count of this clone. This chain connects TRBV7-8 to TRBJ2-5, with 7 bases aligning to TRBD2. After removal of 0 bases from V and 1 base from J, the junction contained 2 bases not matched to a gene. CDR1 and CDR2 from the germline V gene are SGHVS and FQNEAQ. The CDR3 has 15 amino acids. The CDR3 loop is CASSLAGGVQETQYF. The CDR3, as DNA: TGTGCCAGCAGCTTAGCTGGGGGGGTCCAAGAGACCCAGTACTTC.

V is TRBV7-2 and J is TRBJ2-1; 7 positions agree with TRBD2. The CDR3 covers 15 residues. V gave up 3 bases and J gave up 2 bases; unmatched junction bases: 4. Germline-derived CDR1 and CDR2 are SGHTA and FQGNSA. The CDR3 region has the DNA TGTGCCAGCAGCTTGCGGGAGTTGGCCTACAATGAGCAGTTCTTC. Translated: CASSLRELAYNEQFF.

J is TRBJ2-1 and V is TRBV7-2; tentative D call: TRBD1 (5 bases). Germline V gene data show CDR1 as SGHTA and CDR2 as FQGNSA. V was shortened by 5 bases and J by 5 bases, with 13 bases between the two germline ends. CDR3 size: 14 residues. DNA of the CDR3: TGTGCCAGCAGCCTACCGACAGTCAACAATGAGCAGTTCTTC. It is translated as CASSLPTVNNEQFF.